Listed below are T cell receptor beta chains from one sample, sequenced in a study of glioma-infiltrating T cells after dendritic cell vaccination. Generated by immunoSEQ multiplex PCR, the TCRdb table keeps only in-frame clones and is missing some. The sample yields tens of thousands of clones, roughly four fifths seen once. The sample in question was blood, obtained after dendritic cell vaccination. The source is a human donor with glioblastoma. CDR3s include the opening cysteine and the closing phenylalanine or tryptophan. A D gene is named only where the DNA matches it firmly. The size of a clone is reported for some rows only, either as once, few or many, or as a class for expanded clones.

j_call d_call clone_size v_call cdr3_aa cdr3_nt
TRBJ1-1 NA NA TRBV5-4 CASSPQQRVNTEAFF TGTGCCAGCAGCCCGCAACAGAGAGTGAACACTGAAGCTTTCTTT
TRBJ1-2 TRBD1 NA TRBV6-1 CASVKNGQGRDGYTF TGTGCCAGCGTAAAGAACGGACAGGGGAGGGATGGCTACACCTTC
TRBJ1-2 TRBD1 NA TRBV6-5 CASSFTTGQGGGGYTF TGTGCCAGCAGTTTTACGACGGGACAGGGGGGAGGAGGCTACACCTTC
TRBJ2-2 NA NA TRBV27 CASSLSGRPSNTGELFF TGTGCCAGCAGTTTAAGCGGCAGGCCTTCGAACACCGGGGAGCTGTTTTTT
TRBJ2-1 TRBD1 NA TRBV18 CASSPPLQGYNEQFF TGTGCCAGCTCACCACCGTTACAGGGGTACAATGAGCAGTTCTTC
TRBJ2-7 TRBD2 NA TRBV9 CASSVGGTSEVEQYF TGTGCCAGCAGCGTAGGGGGGACTAGCGAAGTCGAGCAGTACTTC
TRBJ2-1 NA NA TRBV5-8 CASSLRHIWPYNEQFF TGTGCCAGCAGCTTGAGACACATTTGGCCTTACAATGAGCAGTTCTTC
TRBJ2-3 NA NA TRBV5-1 CASSRRTPDVTDTQYF TGCGCCAGCAGCAGGAGGACGCCAGACGTCACAGATACGCAGTATTTT
TRBJ2-1 TRBD2 NA TRBV14 CASSPLGGPNEQFF TGTGCCAGCAGCCCCTTGGGAGGGCCAAATGAGCAGTTCTTC
TRBJ1-5 NA NA TRBV6-1 CASSEAQENQPQHF TGTGCCAGCAGTGAAGCGCAAGAGAATCAGCCCCAGCATTTT
TRBJ1-2 TRBD1 NA TRBV27 CASSLSRRQGHSEGYTF TGTGCCAGCAGTTTATCGAGAAGACAGGGTCATTCGGAAGGCTACACCTTC
TRBJ1-1 NA NA TRBV5-1 CASSLLVNTEAFF TGCGCCAGCAGCTTGCTTGTGAACACTGAAGCTTTCTTT
TRBJ1-2 NA NA TRBV29-1 CSVLTTFGYTF TGCAGCGTACTTACCACTTTTGGCTACACCTTC
TRBJ1-2 NA few TRBV2 CASSLDRYGYTF TGTGCCAGCAGTCTAGACAGATATGGCTACACCTTC
TRBJ1-1 TRBD1 NA TRBV29-1 CSVGQGGINTEAFF TGCAGCGTTGGACAGGGGGGGATAAACACTGAAGCTTTCTTT
TRBJ1-4 TRBD1 NA TRBV7-9 CASSFTGGIEKLFF TGTGCCAGCAGCTTCACAGGGGGTATTGAAAAACTGTTTTTT
TRBJ1-3 NA NA TRBV11-2 CASSSDSYSGNTIYF TGTGCCAGCAGCTCCGACAGTTACTCTGGAAACACCATATATTTT
TRBJ1-2 NA once TRBV5-4 CASSVDSRQVGYGYTF TGTGCCAGCAGCGTAGACAGTAGACAGGTGGGGTATGGCTACACCTTC
TRBJ2-7 TRBD2 once TRBV7-9 CASSLTSGGNYEQYF TGTGCCAGCAGCTTAACTAGCGGGGGAAACTACGAGCAGTACTTC
TRBJ2-7 NA few TRBV19 CATTQQGTYEQYF TGTGCCACGACTCAACAGGGTACCTACGAGCAGTACTTC
TRBJ2-1 TRBD1 few TRBV2 CASRTTGGLFEQFF TGTGCCAGCAGGACAACAGGGGGCTTGTTTGAGCAGTTCTTC
TRBJ2-2 NA NA TRBV9 CASSEDRPNTGELFF TGTGCCAGCAGTGAAGACAGGCCGAACACCGGGGAGCTGTTTTTT
TRBJ2-1 NA NA TRBV18 CASSPTSSNEQFF TGTGCCAGCTCACCTACTAGTAGCAATGAGCAGTTCTTC
TRBJ1-2 NA NA TRBV7-2 CASSSPKQESYGYTF TGTGCCAGCAGCTCCCCCAAACAGGAGTCATATGGCTACACCTTC
TRBJ2-7 TRBD2 NA TRBV19 CASTGTSGAGEQYF TGTGCCAGTACCGGGACTAGCGGGGCGGGTGAGCAGTACTTC
TRBJ2-1 TRBD2 few TRBV5-1 CASSLGLAVTRSEQFF TGCGCCAGCAGCTTGGGACTAGCGGTTACCCGGAGTGAGCAGTTCTTC
TRBJ1-1 TRBD1 NA TRBV5-1 CASSLARTGASTEAFF TGCGCCAGCAGCTTGGCGAGGACAGGGGCGAGCACTGAAGCTTTCTTT
TRBJ2-1 TRBD2 NA TRBV7-2 CASGTRGYNEQFF TGTGCCTCCGGGACGCGGGGGTACAATGAGCAGTTCTTC
TRBJ1-4 NA many TRBV19 CASSNLIARVEKLFF TGTGCCAGTAGTAACCTAATTGCTAGAGTGGAAAAACTGTTTTTT
TRBJ1-1 NA NA TRBV5-1 CASSPDGGGTEAFF TGCGCCAGCAGCCCAGACGGCGGGGGCACTGAAGCTTTCTTT
TRBJ1-2 NA NA TRBV5-4 CASSLGGNYGYTF TGTGCCAGCAGCTTAGGAGGGAACTATGGCTACACCTTC
TRBJ2-6 TRBD1 NA TRBV5-1 CASSLGDRGSSGANVLTF TGCGCCAGCAGCTTGGGGGACAGGGGAAGCTCTGGGGCCAACGTCCTGACTTTC
TRBJ2-1 NA few TRBV6-6 CASLGGSTYNEQFF TGTGCCAGTCTAGGTGGGAGCACCTACAATGAGCAGTTCTTC
TRBJ1-5 NA few TRBV6-5 CASSRGGPDQPQHF TGTGCCAGCAGCCGCGGGGGGCCGGATCAGCCCCAGCATTTT
TRBJ1-5 TRBD1 NA TRBV19 CASSDRGPYSNQPQHF TGTGCCAGTAGCGACAGGGGGCCCTATAGCAATCAGCCCCAGCATTTT
TRBJ1-2 TRBD1 NA TRBV2 CASSEETGDAYGYTF TGTGCCAGCAGTGAAGAGACAGGGGACGCCTATGGCTACACCTTC
TRBJ2-3 TRBD1 NA TRBV9 CASSAGTGMGDTQYF TGTGCCAGCAGCGCCGGGACAGGGATGGGAGATACGCAGTATTTT
TRBJ2-1 TRBD2 NA TRBV5-4 CASRGGGGTSEQFF TGTGCCAGCAGGGGAGGCGGGGGGACCAGTGAGCAGTTCTTC
TRBJ2-2 TRBD1 NA TRBV29-1 CSVTRGREDGELFF TGCAGCGTGACAAGGGGGCGCGAGGACGGGGAGCTGTTTTTT
TRBJ1-3 TRBD1 NA TRBV5-1 CASSSFGQASGNTIYF TGCGCCAGCAGCTCTTTCGGACAGGCCTCGGGAAACACCATATATTTT
TRBJ2-7 TRBD2 NA TRBV6-5 CASSYLAGGSYEQYF TGTGCCAGCAGTTATTTAGCGGGGGGTTCTTACGAGCAGTACTTC
TRBJ2-7 NA NA TRBV19 CASSIAAQDPYEQYF TGTGCCAGTAGTATAGCGGCGCAGGATCCATACGAGCAGTACTTC
TRBJ1-2 NA few TRBV7-9 CASSTRLFYGYTF TGTGCCAGCAGCACCCGACTCTTCTATGGCTACACCTTC
TRBJ2-1 TRBD1 NA TRBV6-4 CASSEWPGQGAVNEQFF TGTGCCAGCAGTGAGTGGCCCGGACAGGGGGCTGTGAATGAGCAGTTCTTC
TRBJ1-2 NA NA TRBV6-1 CASSERDSGYTF TGTGCCAGCAGTGAAAGAGACAGTGGCTACACCTTC
TRBJ2-7 TRBD1 NA TRBV7-2 CASSSQQGSSYEQYF TGTGCCAGCAGCTCCCAACAGGGGAGCTCCTACGAGCAGTACTTC
TRBJ1-3 NA once TRBV27 CASSLSPIRASGNTIYF TGTGCCAGCAGTTTATCCCCGATCCGAGCCTCTGGAAACACCATATATTTT
TRBJ1-5 NA NA TRBV18 CASSPQTLRGSNQPQHF TGTGCCAGCTCCCCTCAGACTCTGCGAGGGAGCAATCAGCCCCAGCATTTT
TRBJ1-2 TRBD1 NA TRBV6-1 CASSGDRDWYGYTF TGTGCCAGCAGTGGGGACAGGGACTGGTATGGCTACACCTTC
TRBJ2-3 TRBD2 NA TRBV19 CASSRGLAGGGNPTDTQYF TGTGCCAGTAGTAGGGGACTAGCGGGAGGGGGGAACCCAACAGATACGCAGTATTTT
TRBJ1-2 NA NA TRBV5-4 CASSFGGTTDGYTF TGTGCCAGCAGCTTCGGGGGAACGACTGATGGCTACACCTTC
TRBJ1-2 TRBD1 NA TRBV4-1 CASRPIGGKGYGYTF TGCGCCAGCAGGCCTATAGGGGGCAAGGGATATGGCTACACCTTC
TRBJ1-5 NA NA TRBV7-2 CASSFTNQPQHF TGTGCCAGCAGCTTTACTAATCAGCCCCAGCATTTT
TRBJ1-1 NA NA TRBV19 CASSIFPQGNRVTEAFF TGTGCCAGTAGTATATTCCCTCAGGGGAATCGTGTCACTGAAGCTTTCTTT
TRBJ1-1 NA NA TRBV5-1 CASSLYSHPNTEAFF TGCGCCAGCAGCTTGTACAGTCATCCGAACACTGAAGCTTTCTTT